The sequence of this T cell receptor (beta chain) was determined in a study of T cell responses to AZD1222 COVID-19 vaccine. In the study overall: Timing groups of about 4 and about 12 weeks for second doses were pooled. Study conclusions and caveats: White British people made up most donors, females outnumbered males, and clonal diversity was possibly underestimated. Close to half of all spike-specific TCRs reportedly target regions of the variants that are unmutated.

Measured with immunoSEQ multiplex PCR; TCRdb has only the in-frame clones, and not every one. The data hold about 110,000 clones, with around 81% observed a single time. A word on this clone: The antigen remains undetermined.

This receptor was taken from an adult in good health. The sample consisted of peripheral blood, taken on day 0 of AZD1222 vaccination.

CDR3 amino acids: CASSPGQPRSYEQYF. DNA of the CDR3: TGCGCCAGCAGCCCGGGACAGCCCCGCTCCTACGAGCAGTACTTC. J is TRBJ2-7 and V is TRBV5-1; 7 nucleotides match TRBD1. This CDR3 contains 15 residues. J lost 0 bases, V lost 4 bases, and 7 bases had no gene match. The V gene's germline CDR1 is SGHRS and CDR2 YFSETQ. The full variable domain, completed using reference TRBV5-1 and TRBJ2-7, is KAGVTQTPRYLIKTRGQQVTLSCSPISGHRSVSWYQQTPGQGLQFLFEYFSETQRNKGNFPGRFSGRQFSNSRSEMNVSTLELGDSALYLCASSPGQPRSYEQYFGPGTRLTVT.